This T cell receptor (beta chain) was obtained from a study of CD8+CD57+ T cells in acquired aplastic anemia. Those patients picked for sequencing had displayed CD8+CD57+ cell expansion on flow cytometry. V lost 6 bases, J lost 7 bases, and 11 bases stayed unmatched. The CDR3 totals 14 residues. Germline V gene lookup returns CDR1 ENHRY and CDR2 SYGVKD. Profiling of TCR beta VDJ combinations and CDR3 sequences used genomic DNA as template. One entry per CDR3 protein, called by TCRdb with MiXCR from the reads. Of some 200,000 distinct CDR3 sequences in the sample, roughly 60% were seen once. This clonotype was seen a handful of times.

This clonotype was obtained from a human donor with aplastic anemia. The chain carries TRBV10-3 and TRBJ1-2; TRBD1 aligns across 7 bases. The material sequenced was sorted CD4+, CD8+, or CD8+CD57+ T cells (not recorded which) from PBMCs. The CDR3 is CAISQGVAFSGYTF. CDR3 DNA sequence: TGTGCCATCAGCCAGGGGGTGGCATTTTCTGGCTACACCTTC.